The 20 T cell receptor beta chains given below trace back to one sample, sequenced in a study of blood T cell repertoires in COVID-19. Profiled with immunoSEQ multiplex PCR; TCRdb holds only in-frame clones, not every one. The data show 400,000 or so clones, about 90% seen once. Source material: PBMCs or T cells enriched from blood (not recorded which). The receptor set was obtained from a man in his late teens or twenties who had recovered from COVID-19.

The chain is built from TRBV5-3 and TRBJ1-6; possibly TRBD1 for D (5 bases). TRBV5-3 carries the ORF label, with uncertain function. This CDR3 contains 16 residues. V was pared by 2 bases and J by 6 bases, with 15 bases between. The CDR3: CARSFRQTETNSPLHF. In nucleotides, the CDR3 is TGTGCCAGAAGCTTCCGTCAGACAGAGACTAATTCACCCCTCCACTTT.

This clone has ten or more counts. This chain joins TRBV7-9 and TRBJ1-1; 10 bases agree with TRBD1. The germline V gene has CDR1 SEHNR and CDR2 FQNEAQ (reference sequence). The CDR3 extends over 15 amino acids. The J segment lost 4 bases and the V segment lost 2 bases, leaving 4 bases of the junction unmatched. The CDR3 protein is CASSLPRTGGTEAFF. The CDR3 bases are TGTGCCAGCAGCTTACCCAGGACAGGGGGCACTGAAGCTTTCTTT.

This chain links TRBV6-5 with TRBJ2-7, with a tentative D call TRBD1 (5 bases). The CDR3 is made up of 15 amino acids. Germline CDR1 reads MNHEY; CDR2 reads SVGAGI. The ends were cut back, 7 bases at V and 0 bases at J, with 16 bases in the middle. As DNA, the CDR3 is TGTGCCAGCAACCTACTACAGGAGATCTCCTACGAGCAGTACTTC. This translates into CASNLLQEISYEQYF.

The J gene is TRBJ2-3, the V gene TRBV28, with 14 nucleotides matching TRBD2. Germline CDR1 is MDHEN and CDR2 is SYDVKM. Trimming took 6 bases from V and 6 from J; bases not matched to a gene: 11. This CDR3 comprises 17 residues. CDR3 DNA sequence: TGTGCCAGCAGCCCCCGGACTAGCGGGAGGTGGGCGGATACGCAGTATTTT. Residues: CASSPRTSGRWADTQYF.

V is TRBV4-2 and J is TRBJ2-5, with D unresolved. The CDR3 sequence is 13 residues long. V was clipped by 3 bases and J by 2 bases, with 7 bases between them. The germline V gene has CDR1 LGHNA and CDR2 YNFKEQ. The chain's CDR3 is CASSHLDQETQYF. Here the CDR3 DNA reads TGTGCCAGCAGCCACCTAGATCAAGAGACCCAGTACTTC.

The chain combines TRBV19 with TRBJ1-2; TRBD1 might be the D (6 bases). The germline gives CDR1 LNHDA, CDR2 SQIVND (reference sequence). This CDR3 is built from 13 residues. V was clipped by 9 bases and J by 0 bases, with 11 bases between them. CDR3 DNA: TGTGCCAGCAAGACAGGTGCTAACTATGGCTACACCTTC. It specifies CASKTGANYGYTF.

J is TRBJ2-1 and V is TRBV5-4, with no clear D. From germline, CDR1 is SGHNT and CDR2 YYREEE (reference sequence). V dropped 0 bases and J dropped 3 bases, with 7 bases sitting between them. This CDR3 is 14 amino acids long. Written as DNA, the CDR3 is TGTGCCAGCAGCTTGGCCCAAAACTACAATGAGCAGTTCTTC. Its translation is CASSLAQNYNEQFF.

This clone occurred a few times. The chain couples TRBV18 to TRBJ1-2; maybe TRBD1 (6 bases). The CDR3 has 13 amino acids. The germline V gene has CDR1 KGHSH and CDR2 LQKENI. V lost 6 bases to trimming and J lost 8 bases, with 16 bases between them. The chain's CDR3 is CASSPNRELGYTF. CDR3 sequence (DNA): TGTGCCAGCTCGCCTAACAGGGAGCTGGGCTACACCTTC.

The DNA of the CDR3 is TGTGCCAGCCCGAAACAGGGGACCGATGAAGCTTTCTTT. Translating gives CASPKQGTDEAFF. This chain uses TRBV28 with TRBJ1-1, with 7 bases fitting TRBD1. The CDR3 contains 13 residues. Germline V CDR1 and CDR2: MDHEN, SYDVKM. Trimming took 8 bases from V and 7 from J; bases not matched to a gene: 10.

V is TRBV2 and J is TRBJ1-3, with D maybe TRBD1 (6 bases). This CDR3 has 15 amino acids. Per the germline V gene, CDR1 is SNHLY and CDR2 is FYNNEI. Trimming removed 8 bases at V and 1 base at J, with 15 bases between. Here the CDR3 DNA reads TGTGCCAGCGGGGGTACAGGGACATCTGGAAACACCATATATTTT. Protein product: CASGGTGTSGNTIYF.

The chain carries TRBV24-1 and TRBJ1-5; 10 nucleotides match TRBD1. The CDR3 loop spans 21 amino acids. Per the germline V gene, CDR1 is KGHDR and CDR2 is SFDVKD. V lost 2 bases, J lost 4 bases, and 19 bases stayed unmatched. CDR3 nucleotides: TGTGCCACCAGTGATTCCCGGCCGGGACAGGGGACGATTATAGGGAATCAGCCCCAGCATTTT. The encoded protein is CATSDSRPGQGTIIGNQPQHF.

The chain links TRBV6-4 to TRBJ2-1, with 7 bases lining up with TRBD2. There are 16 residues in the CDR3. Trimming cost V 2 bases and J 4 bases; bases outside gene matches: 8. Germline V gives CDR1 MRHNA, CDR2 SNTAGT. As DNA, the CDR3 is TGTGCCAGCAGTGACCTAGCGGCCGCCGGGTACAATGAGCAGTTCTTC. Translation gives CASSDLAAAGYNEQFF.

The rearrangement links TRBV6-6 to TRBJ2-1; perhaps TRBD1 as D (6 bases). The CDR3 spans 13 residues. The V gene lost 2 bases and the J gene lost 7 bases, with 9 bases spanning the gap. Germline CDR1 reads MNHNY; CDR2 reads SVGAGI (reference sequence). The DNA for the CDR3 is TGTGCCAGCAGTTACCAGGGGTGGAATGAGCAGTTCTTC. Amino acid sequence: CASSYQGWNEQFF.

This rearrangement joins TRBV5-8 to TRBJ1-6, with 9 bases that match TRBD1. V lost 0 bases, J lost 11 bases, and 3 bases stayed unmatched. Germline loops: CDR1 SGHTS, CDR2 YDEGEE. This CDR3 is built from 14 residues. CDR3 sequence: CASSLGQGVPPLHF. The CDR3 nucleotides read TGTGCCAGCAGCTTGGGACAGGGGGTCCCACCCCTCCACTTT.

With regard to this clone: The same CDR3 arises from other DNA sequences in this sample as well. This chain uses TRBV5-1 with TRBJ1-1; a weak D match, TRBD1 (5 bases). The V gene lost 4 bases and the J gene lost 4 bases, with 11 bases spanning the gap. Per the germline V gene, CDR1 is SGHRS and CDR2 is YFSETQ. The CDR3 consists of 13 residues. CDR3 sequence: CASSAGQGTEAFF. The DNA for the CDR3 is TGCGCCAGCAGCGCCGGCCAGGGCACTGAAGCTTTCTTT. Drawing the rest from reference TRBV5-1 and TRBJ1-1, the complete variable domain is KAGVTQTPRYLIKTRGQQVTLSCSPISGHRSVSWYQQTPGQGLQFLFEYFSETQRNKGNFPGRFSGRQFSNSRSEMNVSTLELGDSALYLCASSAGQGTEAFFGQGTRLTVV.

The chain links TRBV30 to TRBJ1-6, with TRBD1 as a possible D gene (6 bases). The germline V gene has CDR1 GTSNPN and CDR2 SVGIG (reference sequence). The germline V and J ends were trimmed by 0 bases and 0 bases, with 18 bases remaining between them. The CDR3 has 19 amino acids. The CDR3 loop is CAWSVTGTRKSSYNSPLHF. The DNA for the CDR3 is TGTGCCTGGAGTGTCACCGGGACAAGAAAAAGCTCCTATAATTCACCCCTCCACTTT.

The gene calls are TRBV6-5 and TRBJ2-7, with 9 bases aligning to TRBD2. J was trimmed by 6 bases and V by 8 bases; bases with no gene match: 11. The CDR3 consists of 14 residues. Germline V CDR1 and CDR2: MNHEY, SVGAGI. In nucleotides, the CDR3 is TGTGCCAGCTGCCCGGGGACTAGCATACGCGAGCAGTACTTC. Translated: CASCPGTSIREQYF.

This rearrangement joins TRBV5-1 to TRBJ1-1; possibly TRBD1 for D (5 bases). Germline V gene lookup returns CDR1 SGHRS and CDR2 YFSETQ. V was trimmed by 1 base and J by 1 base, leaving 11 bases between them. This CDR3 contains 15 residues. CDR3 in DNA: TGCGCCAGCAGCTTGACGACAGAATGGAACACTGAAGCTTTCTTT. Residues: CASSLTTEWNTEAFF.

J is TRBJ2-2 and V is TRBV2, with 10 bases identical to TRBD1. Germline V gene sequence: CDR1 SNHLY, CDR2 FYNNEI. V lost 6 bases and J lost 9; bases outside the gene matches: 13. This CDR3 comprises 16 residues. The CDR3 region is CASSADRGRVKRELFF. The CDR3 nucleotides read TGTGCCAGCAGCGCTGACAGGGGGCGCGTGAAAAGGGAGCTGTTTTTT.

CDR3 sequence (DNA): TGCGCCAGCAGCCAAGGAGGAGCAAGAAGCTCAGATACGCAGTATTTT. It specifies CASSQGGARSSDTQYF. The chain carries TRBV4-1 and TRBJ2-3; no definite D call. CDR1 MGHRA and CDR2 YSYEKL come from the germline V gene. CDR3 length: 16 residues. V was shortened by 1 base and J by 4 bases, with 15 bases between the two germline ends.